The 10 T cell receptor beta chains presented below share a single source sample, sequenced in a study of blood T cells in healthy people across ages (dated by TCRdb to the mid-2010s). The library was generated by 5' RACE. Data came from an Illumina HiSeq 2500. The second PCR ran for roughly 7 to 11 cycles and used a J-beta primer mix along with a sample-barcoded 5' primer. TCRdb ran its own pipeline on the public reads, namely fastp trimming at Q25 and MiXCR clone calling, and kept in-frame beta chains. Each entry merges the rows of one CDR3 protein and shows their most common DNA and genes. This sample lists 1.5 million to 1.8 million distinct CDR3 sequences; approximately 43% were detected once. 4% of the sample rests with the top ten. The material sequenced was blood. The source of these receptors is a young woman in good health.

This chain links TRBV29-1 with TRBJ2-3; possibly TRBD2 for D (6 bases). V shed 6 bases and J shed 1 base, with 17 bases lying between them. In germline, CDR1 is SQVTM, CDR2 ANQGSEA. The CDR3 spans 15 residues. CDR3 residues: CSVATYGRGTDTQYF. CDR3 bases: TGCAGCGTCGCCACCTACGGGAGAGGCACAGATACGCAGTATTTT.

This clonotype was picked up one time. This chain joins TRBV6-5 and TRBJ1-5; D remains unclear. CDR3 size: 15 residues. Trimming cost V 7 bases and J 1 base, with 14 bases left between them. In germline, CDR1 is MNHEY, CDR2 SVGAGI. CDR3 nucleotide sequence: TGTGCCAGCAAACGAGAACCCCTGAGCAATCAGCCCCAGCATTTT. It codes for CASKREPLSNQPQHF.

This clonotype was counted only a few times. V gene TRBV20-1 combines with J gene TRBJ2-4; 10 nucleotides line up with TRBD1. V lost 1 base to trimming and J lost 7 bases; unmatched junction nucleotides: 7. CDR1 is DFQATT and CDR2 is SNEGSKA in the germline V gene (reference sequence). The CDR3 extends over 15 amino acids. The CDR3 DNA reads TGCAGTGCTAGAGTATTGGACAGGGGGAGGAACATTCAGTACTTC. Its translation is CSARVLDRGRNIQYF.

This clonotype has a handful of counts. This sequence joins TRBV2 and TRBJ2-3; 8 bases are shared with TRBD2. The germline CDR1 and CDR2 sequences are SNHLY and FYNNEI. The CDR3 is 15 amino acids. V shed 6 bases, J shed 1 base, and the junction held 6 bases outside the gene matches. The DNA for the CDR3 is TGTGCCAGCAGGCCAGCGGGGGCTGGCACAGATACGCAGTATTTT. It translates to CASRPAGAGTDTQYF.

This clonotype was counted a single time. A much larger clone is a single base away; this may be a read error. V usage is TRBV3-1 and J usage is TRBJ2-1, with 13 bases lining up with TRBD2. The CDR3 contains 16 residues. Per germline, CDR1 LGHDT and CDR2 YNNKEL (reference sequence). V gave up 1 base and J gave up 8 bases; unmatched junction bases: 5. CDR3 in amino acids: CASSQGSTSGGHEQFF. DNA for the CDR3: TGTGCCAGCAGCCAAGGTTCGACTAGCGGGGGGCATGAGCAGTTCTTC.

This clonotype came up a few times. The DNA of the CDR3 is TGTGCCAGCAGCCCAGAGGGCATCTATGGAAACACCATATATTTT. It encodes CASSPEGIYGNTIYF. The rearrangement uses TRBV7-9 and TRBJ1-3; no clear D gene. The CDR3 spans 15 residues. Trimming cost V 5 bases and J 3 bases, with 14 bases left between them. Germline V gene lookup returns CDR1 SEHNR and CDR2 FQNEAQ (reference sequence).

The chain uses TRBV27 and TRBJ2-7; either TRBD1 or TRBD2 may supply D (6 bases each). CDR1 and CDR2 from the germline V gene are MNHEY and SMNVEV (reference sequence). The CDR3 runs to 14 residues. Trimming pared 4 bases from V and 2 bases from J, leaving 12 bases between. DNA of the CDR3: TGTGCCAGCAGTTGGACAGCGGGCCCCTACGAGCAGTACTTC. Amino acid sequence: CASSWTAGPYEQYF.

The V call is TRBV4-3, the J call TRBJ2-3, with D unclear. CDR1 is LGHNA and CDR2 is YSLEER in the germline V gene. The CDR3 runs to 15 residues. The V end lost 0 bases, the J end lost 0 bases, and 7 bases lay between the germline ends. This CDR3 is CASSQEGKSTDTQYF. In DNA, the CDR3 is TGCGCCAGCAGCCAAGAGGGAAAAAGCACAGATACGCAGTATTTT.

The rearrangement joins TRBV4-2 to TRBJ1-1; D not certain. V was pared by 7 bases and J by 1 base, with 13 bases between. Germline assignment: CDR1 LGHNA and CDR2 YNFKEQ. This CDR3 has 14 amino acids. This CDR3 is CASKPLSGNTEAFF. CDR3 coding DNA: TGTGCCAGCAAACCCCTTTCTGGGAACACTGAAGCTTTCTTT.

This chain connects TRBV20-1 to TRBJ2-7; D remains ambiguous. The CDR3 covers 10 residues. Germline V CDR1 and CDR2: DFQATT, SNEGSKA (reference sequence). Trimming pared 2 bases from V and 5 bases from J, leaving 4 bases between. The CDR3 here is CSARRDEQYF. The CDR3 nucleotides read TGCAGTGCTAGAAGAGACGAGCAGTACTTC.